These 9 T cell receptor beta chains came from one sample sequenced in a study of blood T cell repertoires in COVID-19. Clones were sequenced by immunoSEQ multiplex PCR, and TCRdb holds only the in-frame ones, with some missing. Among 86,000 or so clones listed, roughly nine tenths were seen once. The specimen sequenced was peripheral blood. The receptor source for this set is a man aged 50-59 years with active or convalescent COVID-19.

The rearrangement links TRBV10-3 to TRBJ2-5, with TRBD2 matching over 8 bases. V shed 2 bases and J 1 base; nucleotides not matched to a gene: 3. CDR1 ENHRY and CDR2 SYGVKD come from the germline V gene. The CDR3 runs to 15 residues. Here the CDR3 DNA reads TGTGCCATCAGTGAGGCGGGGGGTAGCCAAGAGACCCAGTACTTC. Translation: CAISEAGGSQETQYF.

The rearrangement joins TRBV7-8 to TRBJ2-7; TRBD1 matches at 8 bases. Germline CDR1 is SGHVS and CDR2 is FQNEAQ. The CDR3 has 15 amino acids. V lost 4 bases and J lost 3; bases outside the gene matches: 8. The CDR3 loop reads CASSSQTGGGYEQYV. The DNA for the CDR3 is TGTGCCAGCAGCTCCCAAACAGGGGGTGGCTACGAGCAGTACGTC.

V is TRBV2 and J is TRBJ2-1, with TRBD2 matching 8 bases. The germline V gene has CDR1 SNHLY and CDR2 FYNNEI. The CDR3 contains 15 residues. With V trimmed by 7 bases and J by 4 bases, 9 bases remained unmatched. The CDR3 is CASTPLAGPYNEQFF. As DNA, the CDR3 is TGTGCCAGCACCCCTTTAGCGGGGCCGTACAATGAGCAGTTCTTC.

V usage is TRBV5-4 and J usage is TRBJ1-2; 7 bases map to TRBD1. Germline trimming cut 5 bases from V and 4 bases from J; bases unmatched to any gene: 5. CDR3 length: 13 amino acids. Germline V gene lookup returns CDR1 SGHNT and CDR2 YYREEE (reference sequence). The CDR3: CASSTGAPYGYTF. Here the CDR3 DNA reads TGTGCCAGCAGTACAGGGGCCCCCTATGGCTACACCTTC.

As DNA, the CDR3 is TGTGCCAGCAGCCCAAACGTACAGGGGTACACCGGGGAGCTGTTTTTT. Its translation: CASSPNVQGYTGELFF. This chain connects TRBV7-7 to TRBJ2-2; TRBD1 aligns across 7 bases. The CDR3 has 16 residues. Germline CDR1 SSHAT, CDR2 FNYEAQ (reference sequence). The V gene end was trimmed by 5 bases and the J gene end by 3 bases; junction bases not matched to a gene: 9.

The chain combines TRBV7-9 with TRBJ2-1, with D perhaps matching TRBD2 (6 bases). Trimming pared 2 bases from V and 3 bases from J, leaving 11 bases between. This CDR3 region has 15 residues. The germline CDR1 and CDR2 sequences are SEHNR and FQNEAQ (reference sequence). The CDR3 DNA follows: TGTGCCAGCAGCTTATGGTCGGGGGACTACAATGAGCAGTTCTTC. It codes for CASSLWSGDYNEQFF.

The V gene is TRBV27, the J gene TRBJ2-5; 7 bases agree with TRBD2. Trimming took 6 bases from V and 2 from J; bases not matched to a gene: 6. The V gene's germline CDR1 is MNHEY and CDR2 SMNVEV (reference sequence). This CDR3 has 14 amino acids. CDR3 sequence (DNA): TGTGCCAGCAGAACGTGGGGGGGGCAAGAGACCCAGTACTTC. This translates into CASRTWGGQETQYF.

This chain uses TRBV6-5 with TRBJ2-3; a weak D match, TRBD2 (7 bases). Germline V gene sequence: CDR1 MNHEY, CDR2 SVGAGI. The CDR3 has 15 residues. V shed 5 bases and J shed 0 bases, with 12 bases lying between them. The CDR3 protein is CASSPGGASTDTQYF. The CDR3 DNA reads TGTGCCAGCAGTCCTGGGGGGGCTAGCACAGATACGCAGTATTTT.

The chain has TRBV6-5 and TRBJ1-2; the match to TRBD1 covers 8 bases. CDR1 is MNHEY, CDR2 SVGAGI, per germline. Trimming removed 3 bases from V and 3 bases from J; junction bases left unmatched: 6. The CDR3 has 15 residues. DNA of the CDR3: TGTGCCAGCAGTTATAGACAGGGGAATTACTATGGCTACACCTTC. Protein sequence: CASSYRQGNYYGYTF.